This TCR beta chain was sequenced in a study of OX40 agonist ivuxolimab in advanced cancers. Some clones are missing from TCRdb's copy, which holds only in-frame ones; the method was immunoSEQ multiplex PCR. The table has about 79,000 clones, about 94% seen once. V lost 1 base and J lost 6, with 6 bases in between. There are 12 residues in the CDR3. CDR1 and CDR2 from the germline V gene are SGHDN and FVKESK. V and J are TRBV14 and TRBJ1-1, with D uncertain. This sample comprised CD4+ or CD8+ T cells sorted from blood, obtained in a trial of the OX40 agonist ivuxolimab. This clonotype was sampled from an adult with an advanced solid tumor such as melanoma, head and neck, liver or kidney cancer. CDR3 region: CASSQAVSEAFF. CDR3 nucleotide sequence: TGTGCCAGCAGCCAAGCGGTATCTGAAGCTTTCTTT.